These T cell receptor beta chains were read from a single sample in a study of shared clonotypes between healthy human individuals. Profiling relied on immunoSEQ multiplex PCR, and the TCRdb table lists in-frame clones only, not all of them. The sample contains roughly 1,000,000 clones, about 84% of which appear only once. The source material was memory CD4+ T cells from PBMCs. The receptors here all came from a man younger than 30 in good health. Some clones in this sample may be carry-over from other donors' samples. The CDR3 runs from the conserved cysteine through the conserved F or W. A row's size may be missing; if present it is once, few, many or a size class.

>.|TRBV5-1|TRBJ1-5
CASSLESGSNQPQHF
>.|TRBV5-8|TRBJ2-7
CASSLWAGEQYF
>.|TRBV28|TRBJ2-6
CASRSSGANVLTF
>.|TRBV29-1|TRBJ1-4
CSVARDAGEKLFF
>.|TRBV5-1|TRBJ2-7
CASSEGRVISYEQYF
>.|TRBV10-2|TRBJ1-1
CASSPGLPGTEAFF
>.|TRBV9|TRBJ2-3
CASSEGSTDTQYF
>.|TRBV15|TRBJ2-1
CATSREGSLAGDNEQFF
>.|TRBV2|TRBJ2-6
CASSGAAGANVLTF
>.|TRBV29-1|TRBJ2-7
CSVEGGLSTTEQYF
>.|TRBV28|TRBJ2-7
CASSSWTSGRFYEQYF
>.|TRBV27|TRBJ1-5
CASSGTGGGQPQHF
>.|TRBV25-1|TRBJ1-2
CASSDGDRRGYTF
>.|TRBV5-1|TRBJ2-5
CASSSRPGAGGETQYF
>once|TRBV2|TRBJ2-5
CASSAVAGGQETQYF
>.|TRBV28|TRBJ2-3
CASSLWFPAGARYSSTDTQYF
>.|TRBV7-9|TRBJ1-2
CASSLTGKNYGYTF